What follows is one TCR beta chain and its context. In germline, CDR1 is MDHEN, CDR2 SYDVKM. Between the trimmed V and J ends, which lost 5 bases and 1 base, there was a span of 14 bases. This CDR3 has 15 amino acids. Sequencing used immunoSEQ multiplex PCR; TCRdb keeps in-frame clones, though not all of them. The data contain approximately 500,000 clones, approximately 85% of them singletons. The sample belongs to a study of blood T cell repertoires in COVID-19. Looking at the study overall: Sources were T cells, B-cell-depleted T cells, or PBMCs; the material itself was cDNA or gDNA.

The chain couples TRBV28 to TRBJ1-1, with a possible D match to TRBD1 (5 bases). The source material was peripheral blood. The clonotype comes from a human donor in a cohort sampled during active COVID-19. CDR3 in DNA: TGTGCCAGCAGTCCCCTTGAGCAGGGGAACACTGAAGCTTTCTTT. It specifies CASSPLEQGNTEAFF.